These T cell receptor beta chains were read from a single sample in a study of molecular identifiers for immune sequencing clone quantification. TCRdb redid the calling of the PCR reads with MiXCR, one entry per CDR3 protein. The top ten clones hold approximately 0.75% of a sample with more than 550,000 distinct CDR3 sequences, roughly 25% of them seen once. Sequencing was performed on naive CD8+ T cells from blood, with Jurkat cell RNA spiked in. The receptors come from a human donor in good health. Some libraries in this study had Jurkat cell RNA spiked in. Each CDR3 is given with its conserved first and last residue. D genes are given only for firm matches. Rows give clone size only sometimes, using once, few, many, or a class for an expanded clone.

size: .; J: TRBJ2-7; D: TRBD2; V: TRBV7-6; DNA: TGTGCCCGCAGCGTAGACTGGGCGGCGGGGGTTCCCTACGCGCAGTACTTC; CDR3: CARSVDWAAGVPYAQYF
size: few; J: TRBJ1-6; D: .; V: TRBV20-1; DNA: TGCAGTGCTAGAGACCAACTACCAGGCTCCTATAATTCACCCCTCCACTTT; CDR3: CSARDQLPGSYNSPLHF
size: many; J: TRBJ2-5; D: .; V: TRBV6-6; DNA: TGTGCCAGCAGTCTCCCGGGCGAGGGGGACCAGTACTTC; CDR3: CASSLPGEGDQYF
size: .; J: TRBJ1-1; D: .; V: TRBV29-1; DNA: TGCAGCGTGGGTATGCCAGACGCTGGAGCTTTCTTT; CDR3: CSVGMPDAGAFF
size: .; J: TRBJ2-7; D: TRBD1; V: TRBV7-9; DNA: TGTGCCAGCAGCTCAACCGGGACAGGCCTTACCTACGAGCAGTACTTC; CDR3: CASSSTGTGLTYEQYF
size: few; J: TRBJ1-2; D: TRBD1; V: TRBV11-2; DNA: TGTGCCAGCAGCGTCGGGGACAGGGGATCGGATGGCTACACCTTC; CDR3: CASSVGDRGSDGYTF
size: few; J: TRBJ2-5; D: .; V: TRBV11-2; DNA: TGTGCCAGCAGCTTAGAAGTCGATCTACGGGAGACCCAGTACTTC; CDR3: CASSLEVDLRETQYF
size: .; J: TRBJ1-5; D: .; V: TRBV19; DNA: TGTGCCAGTAGTTCCAGTACAGGGACCTATAGCAATCAGCCCCAGCATTTT; CDR3: CASSSSTGTYSNQPQHF
size: .; J: TRBJ1-2; D: .; V: TRBV30; DNA: TGTGCCTGGAGTGACGGGACCGAGTTCTATGGCTACACCTTC; CDR3: CAWSDGTEFYGYTF
size: few; J: TRBJ2-7; D: .; V: TRBV4-3; DNA: TGCGCCAGCAGCTGGATCGTAGGGGCGGACGAGCAGTACTTC; CDR3: CASSWIVGADEQYF
size: few; J: TRBJ2-1; D: .; V: TRBV24-1; DNA: TGTGCCACCAGTGCCACACCTAGCTCCTACAATGAGCAGTTCTTC; CDR3: CATSATPSSYNEQFF